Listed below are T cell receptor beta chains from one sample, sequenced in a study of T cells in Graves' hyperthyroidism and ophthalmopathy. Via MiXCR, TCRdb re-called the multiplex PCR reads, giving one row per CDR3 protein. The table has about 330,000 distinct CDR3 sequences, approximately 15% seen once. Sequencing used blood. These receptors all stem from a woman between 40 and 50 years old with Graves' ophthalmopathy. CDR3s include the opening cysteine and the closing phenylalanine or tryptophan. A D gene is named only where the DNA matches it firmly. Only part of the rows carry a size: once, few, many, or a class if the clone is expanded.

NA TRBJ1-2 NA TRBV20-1 TGCAGTGCCTATTACCTCCAAACCAACTATGGCTACATCTTC CSAYYLQTNYGYIF
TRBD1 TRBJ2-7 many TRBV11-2 TGTGCCAGCAGCAAAGACAGGGGATGGGTGGACGAGCAGTACTTC CASSKDRGWVDEQYF
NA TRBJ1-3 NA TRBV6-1 TGTGCCAGCAGTTATAGTCATGGGTCAAACTCTGGAAACACCATATATTTT CASSYSHGSNSGNTIYF
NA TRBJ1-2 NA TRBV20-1 TGCAGTGCTCTAGACATCTATGGCTACACCTTC CSALDIYGYTF
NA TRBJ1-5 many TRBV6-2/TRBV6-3 TGTGCCAGCAGTGATCCGGGACGTAATCAGCCCCAGCATTTT CASSDPGRNQPQHF
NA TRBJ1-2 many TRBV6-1 TGTGCCAGCAGAACGGGGGGGCAGAACTATGGCTACACCTTC CASRTGGQNYGYTF
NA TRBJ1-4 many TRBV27 TGTGCCAGCAAGGGTCGGCCGAATGAAAAACTGTTTTTT CASKGRPNEKLFF
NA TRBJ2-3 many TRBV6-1 TGTGCCAGCAGCCTCGGGAGCCTGAGCACAGATACGCAGTATTTT CASSLGSLSTDTQYF
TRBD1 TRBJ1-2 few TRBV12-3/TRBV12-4 TGTGCCAGCAGTTCAGCTAGTGGGGACAGGGTACTTTGGTATGGCTACACCTTC CASSSASGDRVLWYGYTF
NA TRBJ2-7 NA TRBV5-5 TGTGCCAGCAGCTTGGACCTGGGAAGCTCCTACGAGCAGTACTTC CASSLDLGSSYEQYF
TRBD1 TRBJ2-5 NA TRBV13 TGTGCCAGCAGCCTCACAGGGGGCGCGTCTTTGGAGACCCAGTACTTC CASSLTGGASLETQYF
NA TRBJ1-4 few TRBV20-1 TGCAGTGCTACAGGGCAAACTAATGAAAAACTGTTTTTT CSATGQTNEKLFF
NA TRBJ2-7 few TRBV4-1 TGCGCCAGCAGCCAAGTTGAGGGGAAGAACGAGCAGTACTTC CASSQVEGKNEQYF